The T cell receptor (beta chain) described here comes from a study of blood T cell repertoires in COVID-19. There are a few counts of this clone. Repertoires were generated with immunoSEQ multiplex PCR, while TCRdb's copy carries only in-frame clones and drops some. The sample contains about 64,000 clones, around 80% of which appear only once. Germline CDR1 and CDR2: MNHEY and SMNVEV (reference sequence). The CDR3 totals 13 residues. Trimming took off 2 bases at V and 4 bases at J, with 7 bases between the two ends. V and J are TRBV27 and TRBJ2-3, with D perhaps TRBD2 (5 bases). Sample: peripheral blood. This TCR came from a human donor in a cohort sampled during active COVID-19. DNA of the CDR3: TGTGCCAGCAGTTTAGACTACGCAGATACGCAGTATTTT. This gives the protein CASSLDYADTQYF.